The clone carrying this T cell receptor (beta chain) was counted ten times or more. The sample comes from a study of early T cells in non-severe SARS-CoV-2 infection. Molecules of cDNA were individually given unique molecular identifiers that were attached to them. TCRdb called the 5' RACE reads again in MiXCR, with one record for every CDR3 protein. The repertoire holds around 20,000 distinct CDR3 sequences, about 4.3% seen once, with about 5.8% in the top ten. The CDR3 totals 11 residues. The germline V gene has CDR1 SGHTA and CDR2 FQGNSA. Trimming removed 6 bases from V and 5 bases from J, with 5 bases in between.

This TCR came from an adult who was a healthcare worker with PCR-confirmed SARS-CoV-2 infection or an uninfected control (not recorded which). V is TRBV7-2 and J is TRBJ2-1, with D unclear. Sequencing used whole blood. CDR3 residues: CASRQNNEQFF. CDR3 DNA sequence: TGTGCCAGCAGACAAAACAATGAGCAGTTCTTC.